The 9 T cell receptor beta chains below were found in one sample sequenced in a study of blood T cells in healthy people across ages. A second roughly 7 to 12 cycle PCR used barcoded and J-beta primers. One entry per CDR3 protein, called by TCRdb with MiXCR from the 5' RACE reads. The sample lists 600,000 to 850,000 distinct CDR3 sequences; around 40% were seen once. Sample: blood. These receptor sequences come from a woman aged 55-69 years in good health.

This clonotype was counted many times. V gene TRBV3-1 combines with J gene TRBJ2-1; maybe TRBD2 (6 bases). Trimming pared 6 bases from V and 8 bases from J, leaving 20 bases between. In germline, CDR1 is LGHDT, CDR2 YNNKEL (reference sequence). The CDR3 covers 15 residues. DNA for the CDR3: TGTGCCAGCAGGCCAAAAGCAAGGGGAGGACATGAGCAGTTCTTC. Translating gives CASRPKARGGHEQFF.

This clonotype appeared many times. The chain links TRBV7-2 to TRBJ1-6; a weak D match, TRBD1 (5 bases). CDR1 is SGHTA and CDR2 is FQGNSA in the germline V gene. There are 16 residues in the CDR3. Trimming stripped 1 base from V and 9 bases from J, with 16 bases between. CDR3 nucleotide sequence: TGTGCCAGCAGCTTAGAGATTCAGGGAATCAGTTCACCCCTCCACTTT. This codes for CASSLEIQGISSPLHF.

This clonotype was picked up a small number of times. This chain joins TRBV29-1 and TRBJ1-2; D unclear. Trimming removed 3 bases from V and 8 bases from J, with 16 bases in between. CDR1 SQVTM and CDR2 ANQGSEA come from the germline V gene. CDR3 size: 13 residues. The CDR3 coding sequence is TGCAGCGTTGACACCTTGGAGACTGGGGGCTACACCTTC. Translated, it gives CSVDTLETGGYTF. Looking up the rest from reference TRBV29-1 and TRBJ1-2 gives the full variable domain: SAVISQKPSRDICQRGTSLTIQCQVDSQVTMMFWYRQQPGQSLTLIATANQGSEATYESGFVIDKFPISRPNLTFSTLTVSNMSPEDSSIYLCSVDTLETGGYTFGSGTRLTVV.

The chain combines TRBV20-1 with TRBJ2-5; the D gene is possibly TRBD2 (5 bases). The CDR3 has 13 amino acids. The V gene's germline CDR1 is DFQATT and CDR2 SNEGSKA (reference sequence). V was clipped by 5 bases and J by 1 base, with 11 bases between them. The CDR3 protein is CSAPGGGQETQYF. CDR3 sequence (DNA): TGCAGTGCTCCCGGAGGTGGCCAAGAGACCCAGTACTTC.

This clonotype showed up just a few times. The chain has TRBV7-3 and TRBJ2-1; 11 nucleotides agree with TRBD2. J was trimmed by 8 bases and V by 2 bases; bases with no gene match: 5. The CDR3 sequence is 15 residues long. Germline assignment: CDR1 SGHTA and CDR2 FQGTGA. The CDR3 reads CASSLVAGGLDEQFF. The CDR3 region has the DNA TGTGCCAGCAGCTTAGTAGCGGGGGGGCTGGATGAGCAGTTCTTC.

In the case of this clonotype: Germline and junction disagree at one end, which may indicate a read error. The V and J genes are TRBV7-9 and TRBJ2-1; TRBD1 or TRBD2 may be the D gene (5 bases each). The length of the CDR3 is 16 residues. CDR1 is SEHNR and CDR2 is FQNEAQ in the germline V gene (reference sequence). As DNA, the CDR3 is TGTGCCAACAGCTTACGGGGCCCAGAACTGTACAATGAGCAGTTCTTC. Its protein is CANSLRGPELYNEQFF.

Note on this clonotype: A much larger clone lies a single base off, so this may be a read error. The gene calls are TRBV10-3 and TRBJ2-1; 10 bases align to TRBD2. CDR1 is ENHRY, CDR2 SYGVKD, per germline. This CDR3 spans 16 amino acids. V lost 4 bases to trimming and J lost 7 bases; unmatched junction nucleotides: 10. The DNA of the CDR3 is TGTGCCATCAGTGGAACCGGGACTAGCGTCGGGAATGAGCAGTTCTTC. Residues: CAISGTGTSVGNEQFF.

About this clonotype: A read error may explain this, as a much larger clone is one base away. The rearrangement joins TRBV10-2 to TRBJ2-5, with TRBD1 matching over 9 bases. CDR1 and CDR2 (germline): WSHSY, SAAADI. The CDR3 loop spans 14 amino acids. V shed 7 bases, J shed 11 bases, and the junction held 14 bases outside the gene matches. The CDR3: CASKPGQGINEQYF. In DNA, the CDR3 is TGCGCCAGCAAACCGGGACAGGGTATTAATGAGCAGTACTTC.

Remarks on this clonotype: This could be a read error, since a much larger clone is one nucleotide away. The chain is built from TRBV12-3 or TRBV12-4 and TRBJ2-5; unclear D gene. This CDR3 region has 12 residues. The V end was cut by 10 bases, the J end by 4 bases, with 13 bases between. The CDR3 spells CANSQLRETQYF. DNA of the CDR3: TGTGCCAACTCCCAGCTACGAGAGACCCAGTACTTC.